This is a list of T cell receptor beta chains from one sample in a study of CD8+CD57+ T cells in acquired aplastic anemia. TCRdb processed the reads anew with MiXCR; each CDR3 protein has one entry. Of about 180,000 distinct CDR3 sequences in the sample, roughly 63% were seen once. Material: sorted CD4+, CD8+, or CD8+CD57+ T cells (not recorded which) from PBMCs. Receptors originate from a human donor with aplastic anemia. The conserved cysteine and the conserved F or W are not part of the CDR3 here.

ATTLPGQSEEKLF	TRBV24-1	TRBJ1-4
ASSFGQGDEQY	TRBV7-9	TRBJ2-7
ASSLLDRGKKRGDQPQH	TRBV7-8	TRBJ1-5
ASRRTSGSGYEQY	TRBV10-3	TRBJ2-7
ATSREGSGSSYNEQF	TRBV15	TRBJ2-1
ASGPGSQNSPLH	TRBV5-1	TRBJ1-6
SATGTGEKLF	TRBV20-1	TRBJ1-4
ASRGQASYEQY	TRBV19	TRBJ2-7
ASSRERTPYGYT	TRBV4-1	TRBJ1-2
ASSFYGAQETQY	TRBV7-2	TRBJ2-5
ASSDFVGGQETQY	TRBV5-1	TRBJ2-5
ASSEFSGWESSYGYT	TRBV25-1	TRBJ1-2
ASSGHDEQY	TRBV2	TRBJ2-7
AISAGSEAF	TRBV6-4	TRBJ1-1
ASSLGPGAYEQY	TRBV7-6	TRBJ2-7
ASSLTSGNSYEQY	TRBV11-2	TRBJ2-7
ASSLGQTSNQPQH	TRBV5-8	TRBJ1-5
ASSLGQGHHYGYT	TRBV2	TRBJ1-2
SAEETGTGGGGYT	TRBV29-1	TRBJ1-2
AISEGGDYGYT	TRBV10-3	TRBJ1-2
ASSLQTSVYT	TRBV7-9	TRBJ1-2
ASSDAGSQH	TRBV5-1	TRBJ1-5
ASSLPRTGVQETQY	TRBV9	TRBJ2-5
ATEGGKDGYT	TRBV19	TRBJ1-2
ASIDLTRGTGELF	TRBV5-1	TRBJ2-2
ASSLGRGAYEQY	TRBV7-2	TRBJ2-7
ASSSGQGADNTEAF	TRBV7-9	TRBJ1-1
ASTQGSADTQY	TRBV19	TRBJ2-3
ATRGGTGDTGELF	TRBV24-1	TRBJ2-2
ASRQAGDGINEQF	TRBV7-8	TRBJ2-1
SAGTSYLTGELF	TRBV29-1	TRBJ2-2
ASSLSAPRGQETQY	TRBV5-1	TRBJ2-5
ASSEDAWYNEQF	TRBV7-6	TRBJ2-1
ASSGTGRRKYGYT	TRBV5-1	TRBJ1-2
SARDDRDYAYEQY	TRBV20-1	TRBJ2-7
ASSDAAGGYYNEQF	TRBV10-1	TRBJ2-1
ASSIGDRGSMRTEAF	TRBV19	TRBJ1-1
DIRAGTVRSYEQY	TRBV10-3	TRBJ2-7
ASSESGVGPQH	TRBV25-1	TRBJ1-5
ASSLGAGDNEQF	TRBV5-4	TRBJ2-1
ASAHRETFSYNEQF	TRBV10-2	TRBJ2-1
ASSSGRGGETQY	TRBV2	TRBJ2-5
ASSSTGDPYNEQF	TRBV9	TRBJ2-1
ASSLEDSLNSPLH	TRBV7-9	TRBJ1-6
SARDLAGEAGELF	TRBV20-1	TRBJ2-2
ATSEGPGDEQY	TRBV24-1	TRBJ2-7
ASSELGQGTGYT	TRBV2	TRBJ1-2
ASSQEMDSYEQY	TRBV4-1	TRBJ2-7
ASQRGGYEQY	TRBV12-3/TRBV12-4	TRBJ2-7
ASSYSEDSFYGYT	TRBV6-5	TRBJ1-2